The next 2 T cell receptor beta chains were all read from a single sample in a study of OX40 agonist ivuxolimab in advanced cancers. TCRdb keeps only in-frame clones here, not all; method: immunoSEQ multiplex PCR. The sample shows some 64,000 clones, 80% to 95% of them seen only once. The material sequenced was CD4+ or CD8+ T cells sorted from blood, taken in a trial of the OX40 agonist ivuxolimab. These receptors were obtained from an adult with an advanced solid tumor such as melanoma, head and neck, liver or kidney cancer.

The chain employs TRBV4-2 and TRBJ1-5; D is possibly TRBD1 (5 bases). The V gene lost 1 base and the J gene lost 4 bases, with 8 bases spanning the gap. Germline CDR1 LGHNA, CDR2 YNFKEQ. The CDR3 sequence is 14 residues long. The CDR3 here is CASSQGKGNQPQHF. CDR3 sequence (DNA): TGTGCCAGCAGCCAAGGCAAGGGGAATCAGCCCCAGCATTTT.

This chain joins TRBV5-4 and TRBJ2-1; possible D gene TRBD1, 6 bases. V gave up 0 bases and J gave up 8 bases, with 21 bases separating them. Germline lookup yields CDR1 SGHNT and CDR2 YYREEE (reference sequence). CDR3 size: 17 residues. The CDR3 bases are TGTGCCAGCAGCTTGGTTGGGAGTCTCCGTAAGGGGGATGAGCAGTTCTTC. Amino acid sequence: CASSLVGSLRKGDEQFF. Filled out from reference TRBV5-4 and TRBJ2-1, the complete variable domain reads ETGVTQSPTHLIKTRGQQVTLRCSSQSGHNTVSWYQQALGQGPQFIFQYYREEENGRGNFPPRFSGLQFPNYSSELNVNALELDDSALYLCASSLVGSLRKGDEQFFGPGTRLTVL.